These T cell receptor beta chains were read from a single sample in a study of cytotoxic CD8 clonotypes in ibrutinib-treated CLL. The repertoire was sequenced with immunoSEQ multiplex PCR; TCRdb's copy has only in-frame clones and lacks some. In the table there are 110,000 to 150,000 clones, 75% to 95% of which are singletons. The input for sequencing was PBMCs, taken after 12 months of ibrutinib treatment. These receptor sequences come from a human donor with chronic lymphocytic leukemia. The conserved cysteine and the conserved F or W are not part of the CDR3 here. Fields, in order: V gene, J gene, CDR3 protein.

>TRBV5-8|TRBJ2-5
ASNQGQQETQY
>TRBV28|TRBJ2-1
ASSLVTGGSYNEQF
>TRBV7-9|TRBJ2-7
ASSLKAPEAYEQY
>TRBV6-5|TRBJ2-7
ASSYLGTARDEQY
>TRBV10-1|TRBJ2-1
ASSEMATYNEQF
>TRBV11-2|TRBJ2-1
ASSPGTSGSTYNEQF
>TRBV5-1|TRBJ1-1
ASSLGALEGVTEAF
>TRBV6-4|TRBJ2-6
ASSDSTGANVLT
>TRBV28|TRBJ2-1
ASRDAPNEQF
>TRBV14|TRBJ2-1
ASSQGTGGLYNEQF
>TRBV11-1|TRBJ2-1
ASSAGQSSYNEQF
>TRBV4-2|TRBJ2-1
ASSPGTVSAGEQF
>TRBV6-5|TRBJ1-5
AGQGRDQPQH
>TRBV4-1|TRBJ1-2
ASSQAELGGYT
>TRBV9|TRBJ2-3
ASSVGGSGDTQY
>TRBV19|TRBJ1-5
ASSIARGGHQPQH
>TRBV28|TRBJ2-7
ASSPDSGDYWQY
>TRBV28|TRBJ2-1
ASRPGTSGRQDEQF
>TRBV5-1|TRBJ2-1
ASSFAGRSYNEQF
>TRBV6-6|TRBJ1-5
ASSGTGAGDQPQH
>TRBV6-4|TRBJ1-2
ANAESKGHPSGGYT
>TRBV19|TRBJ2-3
ASSKGETRTDTQY
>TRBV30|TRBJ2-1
AWSGWASAYNEQF
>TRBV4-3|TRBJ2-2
ASSQGTDRGITGELF
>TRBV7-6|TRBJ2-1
ASSSRLAGESEQF
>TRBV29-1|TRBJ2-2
SVLGQLDTGELF
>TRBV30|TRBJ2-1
AWSSGYNEQF
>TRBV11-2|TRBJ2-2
ASSLQRIGELF
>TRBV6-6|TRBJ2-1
ASSLPGSYNEQF